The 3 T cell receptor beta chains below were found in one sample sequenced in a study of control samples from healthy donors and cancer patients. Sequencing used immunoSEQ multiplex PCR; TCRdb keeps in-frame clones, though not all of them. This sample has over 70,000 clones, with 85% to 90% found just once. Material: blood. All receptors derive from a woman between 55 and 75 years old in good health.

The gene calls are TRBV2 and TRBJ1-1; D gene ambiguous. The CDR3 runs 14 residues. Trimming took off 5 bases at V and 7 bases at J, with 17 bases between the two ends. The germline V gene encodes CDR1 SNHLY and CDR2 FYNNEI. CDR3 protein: CASSNPGLYDEAFF. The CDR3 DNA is TGTGCCAGCAGTAATCCCGGGTTGTACGATGAAGCTTTCTTT.

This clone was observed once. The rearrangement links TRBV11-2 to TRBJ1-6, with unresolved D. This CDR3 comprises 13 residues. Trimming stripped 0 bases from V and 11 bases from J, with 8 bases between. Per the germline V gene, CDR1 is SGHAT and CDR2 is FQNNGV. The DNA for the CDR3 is TGTGCCAGCAGCTTAGATTTCCAGGCACCCCTCCACTTT. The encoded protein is CASSLDFQAPLHF.

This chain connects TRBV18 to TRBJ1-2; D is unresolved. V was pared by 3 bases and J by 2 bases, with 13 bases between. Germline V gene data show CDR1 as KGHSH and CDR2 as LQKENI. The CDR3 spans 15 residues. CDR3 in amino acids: CASSPSQAKNYGYTF. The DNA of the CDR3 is TGTGCCAGCTCACCCTCGCAGGCAAAAAACTATGGCTACACCTTC.